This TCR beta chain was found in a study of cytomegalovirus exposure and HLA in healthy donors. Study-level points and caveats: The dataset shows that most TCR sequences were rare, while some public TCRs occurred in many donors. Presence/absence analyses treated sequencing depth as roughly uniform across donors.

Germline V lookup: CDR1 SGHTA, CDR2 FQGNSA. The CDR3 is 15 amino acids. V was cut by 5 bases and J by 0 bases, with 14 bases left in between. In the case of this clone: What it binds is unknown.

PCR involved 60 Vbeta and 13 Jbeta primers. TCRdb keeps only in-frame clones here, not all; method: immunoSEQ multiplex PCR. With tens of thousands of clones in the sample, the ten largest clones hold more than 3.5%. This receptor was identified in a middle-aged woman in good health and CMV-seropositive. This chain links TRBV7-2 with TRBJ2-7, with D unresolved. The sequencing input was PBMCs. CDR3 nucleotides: TGTGCCAGCAGCCCGTCCCGACTGAGCTCCTACGAGCAGTACTTC. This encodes CASSPSRLSSYEQYF.